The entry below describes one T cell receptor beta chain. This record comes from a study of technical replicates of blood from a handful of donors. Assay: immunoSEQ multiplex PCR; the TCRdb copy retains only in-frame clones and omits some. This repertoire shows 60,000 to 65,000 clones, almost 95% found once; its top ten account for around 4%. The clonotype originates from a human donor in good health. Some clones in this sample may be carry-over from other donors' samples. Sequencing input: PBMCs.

CDR3 DNA: TGTGCCAGCAGCCGTACCGGCCAGGACAGAGAGTACGAGCAGTACTTC. Encoded protein: CASSRTGQDREYEQYF. V gene TRBV11-2 combines with J gene TRBJ2-7, with a weak D call TRBD1 (6 bases). V shed 5 bases and J shed 4 bases, with 21 bases lying between them. The CDR3 totals 16 residues. The V gene's germline CDR1 is SGHAT and CDR2 FQNNGV.